This T cell receptor (beta chain) was recovered during a study of beta chain features in type 1 diabetes. Background on the study: All samples combined gave 90 million to 130 million sorted cells for examination.

CDR1 is MGHRA, CDR2 YSYEKL, per germline. This CDR3 has 17 amino acids. Between the trimmed V and J ends, which lost 1 base and 2 bases, there was a span of 15 bases. Expressed TCRB transcripts were sequenced because the entire RNA isolate underwent reverse transcription. Libraries were prepared by immunoSEQ multiplex PCR; TCRdb keeps only in-frame clonotypes and omits some of them. The data contain under 850,000 clones, under 15% of them singletons. Points on this clone: The target antigen is unknown.

Study-wide results and caveats: Insertion counts at VDJ junctions were lower in type 1 diabetes patients, who also showed more deletions there. TCRB CDR3s were moderately but significantly shorter in Type 1 diabetes patients in all four CD4+ subsets.

The sample consisted of naive CD4+ T cells from blood. V and J are TRBV4-1 and TRBJ2-1; TRBD2 might be the D (6 bases). This sequence originates from a man aged 18 to 30 with type 1 diabetes. CDR3 DNA: TGCGCCAGCAGCCAAGGAGGAATGGGGGGACCCTACAATGAGCAGTTCTTC. It specifies CASSQGGMGGPYNEQFF.